The 3 T cell receptor beta chains presented below share a single source sample, sequenced in a study of cytomegalovirus exposure and HLA in healthy donors. PCR was performed using 60 Vbeta and 13 Jbeta primers. Sequenced by immunoSEQ multiplex PCR; TCRdb stores in-frame clones only, minus some. The ten most abundant clones cover around 12% of a sample with approximately 50,000 clones. Source material: PBMCs. The receptors were gathered from a man aged 18 to 30 in good health and CMV-seropositive.

V usage is TRBV5-1 and J usage is TRBJ1-1, with 7 bases that match TRBD1. Germline-derived CDR1 and CDR2 are SGHRS and YFSETQ. This CDR3 is 14 amino acids long. Germline trimming cut 0 bases from V and 7 bases from J; bases unmatched to any gene: 6. CDR3 sequence reads: CASSLGGGTVEAFF. The CDR3 DNA sequence: TGCGCCAGCAGCTTGGGAGGGGGCACTGTTGAAGCTTTCTTT.

This rearrangement joins TRBV7-6 to TRBJ1-1, with D possibly TRBD1 on 5 matching bases. The germline gives CDR1 SGHVS, CDR2 FNYEAQ. Deletions cut 1 base from V and 2 bases from J, with 8 bases between. This CDR3 has 14 residues. The CDR3 bases are TGTGCCAGCAGCTTAGGGGGGGTAAACACTGAAGCTTTCTTT. As protein: CASSLGGVNTEAFF.

CDR3 amino acids: CASSTLPLPGKQFF. DNA of the CDR3: TGTGCCAGCAGCACCCTGCCACTCCCGGGGAAGCAGTTCTTC. The V and J genes are TRBV13 and TRBJ2-1, with D possibly matching TRBD2 (5 bases). The ends were cut back, 5 bases at V and 11 bases at J, with 19 bases in the middle. Germline V lookup: CDR1 PRHDT, CDR2 FYEKMQ (reference sequence). This CDR3 contains 14 residues. Looking up the rest from reference TRBV13 and TRBJ2-1 gives the full variable domain: AAGVIQSPRHLIKEKRETATLKCYPIPRHDTVYWYQQGPGQDPQFLISFYEKMQSDKGSIPDRFSAQQFSDYHSELNMSSLELGDSALYFCASSTLPLPGKQFFGPGTRLTVL.